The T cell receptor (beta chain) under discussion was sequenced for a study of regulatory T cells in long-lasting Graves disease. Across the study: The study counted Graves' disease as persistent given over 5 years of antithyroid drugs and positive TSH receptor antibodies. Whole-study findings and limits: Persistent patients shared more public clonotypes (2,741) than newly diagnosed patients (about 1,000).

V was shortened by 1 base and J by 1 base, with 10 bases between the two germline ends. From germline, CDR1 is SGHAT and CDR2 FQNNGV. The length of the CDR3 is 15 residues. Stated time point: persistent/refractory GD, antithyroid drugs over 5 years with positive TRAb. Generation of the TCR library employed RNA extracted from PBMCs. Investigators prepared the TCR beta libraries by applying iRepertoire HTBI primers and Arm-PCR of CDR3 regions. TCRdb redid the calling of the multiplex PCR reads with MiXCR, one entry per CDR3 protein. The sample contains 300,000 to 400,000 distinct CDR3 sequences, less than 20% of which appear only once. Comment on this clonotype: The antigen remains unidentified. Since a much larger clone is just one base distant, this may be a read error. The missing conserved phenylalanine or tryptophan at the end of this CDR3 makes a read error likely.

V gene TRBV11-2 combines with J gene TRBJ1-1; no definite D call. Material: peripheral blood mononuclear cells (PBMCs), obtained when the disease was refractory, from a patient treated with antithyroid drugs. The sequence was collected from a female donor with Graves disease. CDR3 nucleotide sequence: TGTGCCAGCAGCTTAGCAGCCGGCCCGAACACTGAAGCTTTCCTT. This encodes CASSLAAGPNTEAFL.